The T cell receptor (beta chain) under discussion was sequenced for a study of spatial heterogeneity in lung cancer. CDR1 is SGHVS and CDR2 is FQNEAQ in the germline V gene. The CDR3 covers 14 residues. V gave up 5 bases and J gave up 11 bases; unmatched junction bases: 14. TCR cDNA molecules each carried a unique molecular identifier. TCRdb processed the 5' RACE reads anew with MiXCR; each CDR3 protein has one entry. In the table there are tens of thousands of distinct CDR3 sequences, approximately 7% of which are singletons. This clonotype was recorded many times. The time point denotes: sample taken at primary tumor resection. The donors, about 74 patients with untreated early-stage non-small cell lung cancer, provided the samples. The authors sequenced whole RNA from tumor, nontumor lung or frozen PBMC without sorting.

This chain connects TRBV7-8 to TRBJ1-1; 7 bases align to TRBD1. This sequence originates from a male donor with early-stage non-small cell lung cancer. Source: PBMCs, taken at surgery. CDR3 residues: CASSPGGAQPGAFF. Here the CDR3 DNA reads TGTGCCAGCAGCCCAGGGGGGGCCCAACCTGGGGCTTTCTTT.